This TCR beta chain emerged from a study of technical replicates of blood from a few donors. The protocol was immunoSEQ multiplex PCR, while the TCRdb copy is restricted to in-frame clones and leaves out a portion. In the table there are 84,000 or so clones, about 93% of which are singletons. The clonotype originates from a human donor in good health. The sequenced sample was T cells isolated from PBMCs.

Written as DNA, the CDR3 is TGTGCCAGCAGCTTGGGGGGGGGATCTGGCACTGAAGCTTTCTTT. It yields the protein CASSLGGGSGTEAFF. The rearrangement joins TRBV5-6 to TRBJ1-1, with D tentatively TRBD1 (5 bases). Germline assignment: CDR1 SGHDT and CDR2 YYEEEE. The V and J ends lost 0 bases and 4 bases respectively, with 13 bases between them. There are 15 residues in the CDR3.